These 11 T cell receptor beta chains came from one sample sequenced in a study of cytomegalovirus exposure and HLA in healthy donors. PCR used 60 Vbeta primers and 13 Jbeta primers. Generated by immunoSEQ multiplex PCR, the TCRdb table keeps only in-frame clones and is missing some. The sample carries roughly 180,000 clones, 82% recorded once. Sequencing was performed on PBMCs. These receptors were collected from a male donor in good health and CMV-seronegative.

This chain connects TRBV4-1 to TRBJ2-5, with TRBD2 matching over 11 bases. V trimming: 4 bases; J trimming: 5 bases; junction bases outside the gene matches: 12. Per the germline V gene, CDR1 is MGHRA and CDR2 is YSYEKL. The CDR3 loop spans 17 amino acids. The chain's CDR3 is CASSPRVSGGELETQYF. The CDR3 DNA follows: TGCGCCAGCAGCCCCCGGGTTAGCGGGGGGGAGTTGGAGACCCAGTACTTC.

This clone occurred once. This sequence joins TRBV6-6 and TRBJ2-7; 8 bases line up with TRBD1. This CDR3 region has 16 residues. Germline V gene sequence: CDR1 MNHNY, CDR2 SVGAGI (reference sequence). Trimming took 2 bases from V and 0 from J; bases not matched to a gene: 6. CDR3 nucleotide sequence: TGTGCCAGCAGTTACCGCTTGGACAGGGTCTCCTACGAGCAGTACTTC. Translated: CASSYRLDRVSYEQYF.

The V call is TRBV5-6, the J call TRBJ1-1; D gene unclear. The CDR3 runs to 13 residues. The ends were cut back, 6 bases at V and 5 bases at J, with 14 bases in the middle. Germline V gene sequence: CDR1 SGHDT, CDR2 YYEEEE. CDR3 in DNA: TGTGCCAGCACTCTCTCGGGTGGAACTGAAGCTTTCTTT. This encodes CASTLSGGTEAFF. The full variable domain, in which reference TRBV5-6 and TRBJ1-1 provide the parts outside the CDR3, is DAGVTQSPTHLIKTRGQQVTLRCSPKSGHDTVSWYQQALGQGPQFIFQYYEEEERQRGNFPDRFSGHQFPNYSSELNVNALLLGDSALYLCASTLSGGTEAFFGQGTRLTVV.

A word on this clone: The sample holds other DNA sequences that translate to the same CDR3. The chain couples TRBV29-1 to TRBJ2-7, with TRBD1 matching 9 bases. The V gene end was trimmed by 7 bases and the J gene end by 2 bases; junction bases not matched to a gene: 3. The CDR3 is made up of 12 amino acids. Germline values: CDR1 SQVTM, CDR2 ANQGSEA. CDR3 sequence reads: CSARTGAYEQYF. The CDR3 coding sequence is TGCAGCGCACGGACAGGGGCCTACGAGCAGTACTTC.

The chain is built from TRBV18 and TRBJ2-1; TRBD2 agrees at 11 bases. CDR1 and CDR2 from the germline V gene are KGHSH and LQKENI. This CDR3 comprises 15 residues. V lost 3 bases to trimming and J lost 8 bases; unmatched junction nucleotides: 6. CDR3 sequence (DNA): TGTGCCAGCTCACCTACTAGCGGGGGTTTTCATGAGCAGTTCTTC. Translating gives CASSPTSGGFHEQFF.

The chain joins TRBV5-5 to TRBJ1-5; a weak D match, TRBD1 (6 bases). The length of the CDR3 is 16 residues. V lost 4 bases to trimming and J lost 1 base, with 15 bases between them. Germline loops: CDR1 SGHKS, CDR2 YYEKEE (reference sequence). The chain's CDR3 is CASSQGPERSNQPQHF. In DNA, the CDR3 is TGTGCCAGCAGCCAGGGGCCGGAGAGGAGCAATCAGCCCCAGCATTTT.

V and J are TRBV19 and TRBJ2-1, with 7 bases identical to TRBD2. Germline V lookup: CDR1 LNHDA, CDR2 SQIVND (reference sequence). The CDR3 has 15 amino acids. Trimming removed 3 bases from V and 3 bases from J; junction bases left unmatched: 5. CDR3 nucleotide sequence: TGTGCCAGTAGTATCGGGGGGTCTCACTACAATGAGCAGTTCTTC. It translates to CASSIGGSHYNEQFF. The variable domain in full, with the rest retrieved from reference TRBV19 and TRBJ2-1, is DGGITQSPKYLFRKEGQNVTLSCEQNLNHDAMYWYRQDPGQGLRLIYYSQIVNDFQKGDIAEGYSVSREKKESFPLTVTSAQKNPTAFYLCASSIGGSHYNEQFFGPGTRLTVL.

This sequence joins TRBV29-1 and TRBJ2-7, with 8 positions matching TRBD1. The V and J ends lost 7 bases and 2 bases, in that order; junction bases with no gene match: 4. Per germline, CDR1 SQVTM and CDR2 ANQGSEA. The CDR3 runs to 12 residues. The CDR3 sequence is CSGGQGTYEQYF. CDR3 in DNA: TGCAGCGGTGGACAGGGTACCTACGAGCAGTACTTC.

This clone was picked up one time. CDR3 residues: CASSATGTEKLFF. The CDR3 DNA is TGTGCCAGCAGCGCAACCGGGACAGAAAAACTGTTTTTT. This sequence joins TRBV9 and TRBJ1-4, with D possibly TRBD1 on 6 matching bases. Trimming stripped 3 bases from V and 8 bases from J, with 11 bases between. Germline values: CDR1 SGDLS, CDR2 YYNGEE. The CDR3 covers 13 residues.

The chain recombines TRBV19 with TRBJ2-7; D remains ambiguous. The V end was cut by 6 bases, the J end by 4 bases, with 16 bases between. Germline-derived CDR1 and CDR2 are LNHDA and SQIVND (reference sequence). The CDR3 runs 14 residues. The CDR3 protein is CASSVTAGPYEQYF. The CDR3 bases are TGTGCCAGTAGCGTCACCGCAGGTCCATACGAGCAGTACTTC.

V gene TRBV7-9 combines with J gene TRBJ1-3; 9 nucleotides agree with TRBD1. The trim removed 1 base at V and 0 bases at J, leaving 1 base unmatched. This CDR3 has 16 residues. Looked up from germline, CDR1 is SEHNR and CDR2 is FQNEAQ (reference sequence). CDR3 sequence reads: CASSLGQGDSGNTIYF. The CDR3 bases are TGTGCCAGCAGCTTAGGACAGGGGGACTCTGGAAACACCATATATTTT.